This T cell receptor (beta chain) emerged from a study of control samples from healthy donors and cancer patients (dated by TCRdb to 2018 to 2021). Receptor amplification or capture employed the immunoSEQ multiplex PCR assay. The table was pulled from immuneACCESS by TCRdb, which kept in-frame rearrangements only. Such tables lose some clones; where checked, under half of the loss comes from unresolved V genes, and the rest has no known cause. Recorded for this sample are around 130,000 clones; about 94% of them occurred a single time. The leading ten clones occupy roughly 4% of the sample. The germline V gene gives CDR1 as SGHTA and CDR2 as FQGNSA. Clipping removes 5 bases from V and 4 bases from J, with 14 as the unmatched junction base count. The CDR3 goes from the cysteine to the phenylalanine over 18 residues. Left in the record is the CDR3 DNA by itself, 54 bases read in frame from the first base.

As concerns this clone: Its binding antigen is unknown. No base quality values were provided; no much bigger clone lies one nucleotide off.

This receptor chain uses TRBV7-2 and TRBJ2-1; the junction holds 10 bases that match TRBD2. Sequencing was done on a sample of blood. The source of this sequence is a man aged 25-45 years in good health. CDR3 protein: CASSGRGLAGVSYNEQFF. The DNA sequence follows: TGTGCCAGCAGCGGAAGAGGGCTAGCGGGGGTATCTTACAATGAGCAGTTCTTC. The full variable domain, completed from the reference TRBV7-2 and TRBJ2-1 proteins outside the CDR3, reads GAGVSQSPSNKVTEKGKDVELRCDPISGHTALYWYRQSLGQGLEFLIYFQGNSAPDKSGLPSDRFSAERTGGSVSTLTIQRTQQEDSAVYLCASSGRGLAGVSYNEQFFGPGTRLTVL.